Listed below are T cell receptor beta chains from one sample, sequenced in a study of cytomegalovirus exposure and HLA in healthy donors. Assay: immunoSEQ multiplex PCR; the TCRdb copy retains only in-frame clones and omits some. The sample holds some 170,000 clones; around 80% are singletons and the top ten take roughly 2%. Source material: PBMCs. The receptors derive from a man aged 40-49 years in good health and CMV-seronegative. The CDR3 runs from the conserved cysteine through the conserved F or W. The D gene is left open where the match is weak. Some rows mark clone size as missing; the rest say once, few, many or name a class of expanded clone.

V gene,D gene,J gene,clone size,CDR3 protein,CDR3 DNA
TRBV6-5,-,TRBJ1-1,-,CASSYTDRENTEAFF,TGTGCCAGCAGTTACACCGACAGAGAGAACACTGAAGCTTTCTTT
TRBV5-6,TRBD1,TRBJ2-4,-,CASSLVGQGRVGKNIQYF,TGTGCCAGCAGCTTGGTAGGACAGGGGCGGGTAGGCAAAAACATTCAGTACTTC
TRBV7-2,TRBD2,TRBJ2-5,-,CASSPRTSGEETQYF,TGTGCCAGCAGCCCCCGGACTAGCGGGGAAGAGACCCAGTACTTC
TRBV6-4,TRBD1,TRBJ2-7,-,CASSDAPTGHTQYF,TGTGCCAGCAGTGACGCCCCGACAGGGCATACGCAGTACTTC
TRBV7-9,TRBD2,TRBJ2-1,-,CASSPLAGGPFEQFF,TGTGCCAGCAGCCCCTTAGCGGGAGGGCCGTTTGAGCAGTTCTTC
TRBV19,-,TRBJ2-7,-,CASARDGAAYEQYF,TGTGCCAGTGCGCGGGACGGGGCGGCCTACGAGCAGTACTTC
TRBV28,-,TRBJ2-7,-,CASRSGSYEQYF,TGTGCCAGCAGATCAGGGTCCTACGAGCAGTACTTC
TRBV7-9,-,TRBJ2-2,-,CASSSVFRDTGELFF,TGTGCCAGCAGCTCGGTCTTCCGGGACACCGGGGAGCTGTTTTTT
TRBV19,TRBD1,TRBJ1-2,-,CASTSSSRGPYGYTF,TGTGCCAGTACCTCAAGTTCCAGGGGGCCCTATGGCTACACCTTC
TRBV4-2,TRBD2,TRBJ2-5,-,CASSVREVEETQYF,TGTGCCAGCAGCGTCCGGGAGGTCGAAGAGACCCAGTACTTC
TRBV4-1,-,TRBJ2-3,few,CASSQISVSTDTQYF,TGCGCCAGCAGCCAAATCAGCGTTAGCACAGATACGCAGTATTTT
TRBV27,TRBD1,TRBJ1-4,-,CASSLTGGREKLFF,TGTGCCAGCAGTCTGACAGGGGGCCGGGAAAAACTGTTTTTT
TRBV13,-,TRBJ2-1,once,CASSGSYNEQFF,TGTGCCAGCAGTGGCTCGTACAATGAGCAGTTCTTC
TRBV28,-,TRBJ2-7,-,CASSLDTYEQYF,TGTGCCAGCAGTTTAGACACCTACGAGCAGTACTTC
TRBV4-3,TRBD1,TRBJ1-4,-,CASSQETGGMGKLFF,TGCGCCAGCAGCCAAGAAACAGGGGGCATGGGGAAACTGTTTTTT
TRBV7-2,TRBD2,TRBJ2-3,-,CASSLDWRERLDTQYF,TGTGCCAGCAGCTTAGACTGGCGGGAGCGGTTAGATACGCAGTATTTT
TRBV5-4,-,TRBJ1-4,-,CASSLGQGTNEKLFF,TGTGCCAGCAGCTTGGGTCAGGGGACTAATGAAAAACTGTTTTTT
TRBV7-8,TRBD2,TRBJ2-7,-,CASSSPLAGGSYEQYF,TGTGCCAGCAGCTCACCCCTAGCGGGAGGCTCCTACGAGCAGTACTTC
TRBV5-1,-,TRBJ2-2,-,CASSVQGRAGELFF,TGCGCCAGCTCCGTACAGGGCAGGGCCGGGGAGCTGTTTTTT
TRBV21-1,-,TRBJ1-2,once,CASSKEGTHNYGYTF,TGTGCCAGCAGCAAAGAGGGGACTCATAACTATGGCTACACCTTC
TRBV2,-,TRBJ2-3,-,CASRRVTSTDTQYF,TGTGCCAGCAGGCGGGTCACTAGCACAGATACGCAGTATTTT
TRBV29-1,TRBD1,TRBJ2-7,-,CSVETGQGYEQYF,TGCAGCGTTGAAACGGGACAGGGATACGAGCAGTACTTC
TRBV7-9,-,TRBJ2-5,-,CASSLGSGWTETQYF,TGTGCCAGCAGCTTAGGGTCAGGGTGGACGGAGACCCAGTACTTC
TRBV27,-,TRBJ1-6,-,CASSQVPFGSPLHF,TGTGCCAGCAGCCAGGTACCATTTGGATCACCCCTCCACTTT
TRBV28,-,TRBJ2-7,-,CASTAAVGAYEQYF,TGTGCCAGCACCGCCGCAGTGGGCGCCTACGAGCAGTACTTC
TRBV30,-,TRBJ1-1,-,CAWSPGLTFEAFF,TGTGCCTGGAGCCCGGGTCTTACTTTCGAAGCTTTCTTT
TRBV5-1,TRBD1,TRBJ2-5,-,CASTPGGETQYF,TGCGCCAGCACCCCAGGGGGAGAGACCCAGTACTTC
TRBV30,TRBD2,TRBJ2-3,-,CAWIPLAVTGGTDTQYF,TGTGCCTGGATCCCACTAGCGGTAACGGGAGGCACAGATACGCAGTATTTT
TRBV11-3,-,TRBJ2-2,-,CASSLGPGRTGELFF,TGTGCCAGCAGCTTAGGGCCAGGGAGGACCGGGGAGCTGTTTTTT
TRBV6-5,-,TRBJ1-6,once,CASRGVTYNSPLHF,TGTGCCAGCAGGGGAGTGACCTATAATTCACCCCTCCACTTT
TRBV4-2,-,TRBJ2-3,-,CASSLFVLATNTQYF,TGTGCCAGCAGCTTGTTCGTTTTAGCTACAAATACGCAGTATTTT
TRBV11-2,-,TRBJ2-1,-,CASSSLYNEQFF,TGTGCCAGCAGCTCCCTTTACAATGAGCAGTTCTTC
TRBV2,-,TRBJ1-5,-,CASTGLRDQPQHF,TGTGCCAGCACCGGACTTCGGGATCAGCCCCAGCATTTT
TRBV20-1,-,TRBJ1-2,-,CSARPSGDYTF,TGCAGTGCTAGGCCCTCCGGGGACTACACCTTC
TRBV10-3,TRBD2,TRBJ2-1,-,CAISELAGEQFF,TGTGCCATCAGTGAGCTAGCGGGCGAGCAGTTCTTC
TRBV25-1,-,TRBJ2-2,few,CASRLVPNTGELFF,TGTGCCAGCAGGTTAGTCCCGAACACCGGGGAGCTGTTTTTT
TRBV28,TRBD1,TRBJ1-1,few,CASTAPTGLHTEAFF,TGTGCCAGCACCGCCCCGACAGGGCTTCACACTGAAGCTTTCTTT
TRBV30,TRBD2,TRBJ2-7,-,CAWSGGGGISYEQYF,TGTGCCTGGAGTGGTGGGGGGGGGATCTCCTACGAGCAGTACTTC
TRBV5-4,TRBD2,TRBJ2-2,-,CASSLAGVSGELFF,TGTGCCAGCAGCTTAGCGGGAGTGTCCGGGGAGCTGTTTTTT
TRBV7-8,TRBD1,TRBJ2-1,once,CASSLNPLKGQGAPNEQFF,TGTGCCAGCAGCTTAAACCCGCTAAAGGGACAGGGGGCCCCCAATGAGCAGTTCTTC
TRBV5-1,TRBD1,TRBJ1-2,-,CASSGGTGSYGYTF,TGCGCCAGCAGCGGAGGGACAGGGTCCTATGGCTACACCTTC
TRBV11-3,-,TRBJ1-5,-,CASSLLLRVDFPQHF,TGTGCCAGCAGCTTACTACTTCGCGTTGACTTCCCCCAGCATTTT
TRBV10-3,-,TRBJ1-2,once,CAISGGPMTNQYGYTF,TGTGCCATCAGTGGAGGTCCAATGACCAACCAGTATGGCTACACCTTC
TRBV13,-,TRBJ2-6,-,CASSSPRDTVVGANVLTF,TGTGCCAGCAGTTCCCCCCGGGACACTGTGGTTGGGGCCAACGTCCTGACTTTC
TRBV7-2,-,TRBJ1-4,few,CASSLVGSATNEKLFF,TGTGCCAGCAGCTTAGTCGGCAGCGCAACTAATGAAAAACTGTTTTTT
TRBV19,-,TRBJ2-2,once,CASRFGRGAAGELFF,TGTGCCAGTAGATTCGGCAGGGGGGCGGCCGGGGAGCTGTTTTTT
TRBV5-4,TRBD1,TRBJ1-2,-,CASSFWTGSSYTF,TGTGCCAGCAGCTTTTGGACAGGATCTAGCTACACCTTC
TRBV6-6,-,TRBJ1-1,-,CASSYSGRDTEAFF,TGTGCCAGCAGTTACTCGGGCAGGGACACTGAAGCTTTCTTT
TRBV7-9,-,TRBJ2-1,-,CASSFVSPSAEQFF,TGTGCCAGCAGCTTTGTGTCCCCCAGTGCTGAGCAGTTCTTC
TRBV6-1,-,TRBJ2-7,once,CASCGQSYEQYF,TGTGCCAGCTGCGGACAGAGCTACGAGCAGTACTTC
TRBV6-1,-,TRBJ1-1,few,CASSETVRREAFF,TGTGCCAGCAGTGAAACGGTGAGGCGGGAAGCTTTCTTT
TRBV2,-,TRBJ1-1,-,CASSESWANTEAFF,TGTGCCAGCAGTGAATCGTGGGCGAACACTGAAGCTTTCTTT
TRBV5-4,TRBD1,TRBJ2-5,-,CASSRRDRGQETQYF,TGTGCCAGCAGCCGCCGGGACAGGGGGCAAGAGACCCAGTACTTC
TRBV11-2,-,TRBJ2-5,-,CASSLVYQETQYF,TGTGCCAGCAGCTTAGTCTACCAAGAGACCCAGTACTTC